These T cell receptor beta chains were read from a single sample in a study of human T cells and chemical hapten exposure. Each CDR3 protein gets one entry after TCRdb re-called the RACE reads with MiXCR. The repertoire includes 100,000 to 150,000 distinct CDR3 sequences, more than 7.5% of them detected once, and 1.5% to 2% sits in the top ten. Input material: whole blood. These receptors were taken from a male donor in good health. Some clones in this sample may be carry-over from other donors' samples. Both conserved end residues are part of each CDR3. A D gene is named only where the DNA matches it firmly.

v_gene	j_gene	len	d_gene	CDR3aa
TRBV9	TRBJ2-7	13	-	CASSGPSSYEQYF
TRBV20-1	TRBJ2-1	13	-	CSAKGPRDNEQFF
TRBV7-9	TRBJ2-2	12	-	CASSRPGGELFF
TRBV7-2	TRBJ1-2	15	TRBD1	CASSLGVIRGHGYTF
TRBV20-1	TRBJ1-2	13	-	CSAIYRELYGYTF
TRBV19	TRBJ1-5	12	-	CASSILNQPQHF
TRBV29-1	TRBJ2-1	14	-	CSVVGAAGANEQFF
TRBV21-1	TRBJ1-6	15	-	CASSKVLPRNSPLHF
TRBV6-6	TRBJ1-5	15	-	CASSLPGALNQPQHF
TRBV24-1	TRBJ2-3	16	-	CATSDGLGFGTDTQYF
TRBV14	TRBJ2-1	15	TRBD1	CASSPWTGTNNEQFF
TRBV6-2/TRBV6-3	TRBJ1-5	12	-	CASSYGNQPQHF
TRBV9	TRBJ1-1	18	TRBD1	CASSGSTGGAMMNTEAFF
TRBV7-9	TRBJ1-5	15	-	CASSLGGQRINPQHF
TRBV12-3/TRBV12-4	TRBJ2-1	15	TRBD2	CASRPSGRAYNEQFF
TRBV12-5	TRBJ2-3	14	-	CASGKGQSTDTQYF
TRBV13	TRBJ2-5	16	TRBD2	CASSSGTSGGKETQYF
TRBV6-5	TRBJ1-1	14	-	CASSYGVPNTEAFF
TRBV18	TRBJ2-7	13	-	CASSPPGVEGQYF
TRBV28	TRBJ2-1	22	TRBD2	CASRVSTIAGEIYSRSYNEQFF
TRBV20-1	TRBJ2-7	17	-	CSARDLEAPTSNYEQYF
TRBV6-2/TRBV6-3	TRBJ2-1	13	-	CASRPGNLGEQFF
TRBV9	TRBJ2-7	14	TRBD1	CASSATGTGYEQYF
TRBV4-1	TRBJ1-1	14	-	CASSQVDPGSEAFF
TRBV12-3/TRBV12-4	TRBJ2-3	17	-	CASSDKIKAGVTDTQYF
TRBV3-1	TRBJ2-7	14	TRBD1	CASSPGQGIYEQYF
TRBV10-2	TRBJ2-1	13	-	CASSAWGNNEQFF
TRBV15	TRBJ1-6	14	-	CATSFGISNSPLHF
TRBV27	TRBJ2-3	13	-	CASSLSRTDTQYF
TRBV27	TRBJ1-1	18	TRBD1	CASSPFSPVRGRSTEAFF
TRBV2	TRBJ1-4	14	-	CASSEADGQEKLFF
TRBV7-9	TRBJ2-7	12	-	CASSLVEQEEYF
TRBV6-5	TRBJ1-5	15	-	CASRRGGEGNQPQHF
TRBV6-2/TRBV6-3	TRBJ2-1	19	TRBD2	CASSYGRSSGGARGNEQFF
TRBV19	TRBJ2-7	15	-	CASSIGRAESYEQYF
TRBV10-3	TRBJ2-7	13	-	CATLLGLSGEQYF
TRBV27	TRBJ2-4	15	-	CASSLGQLAKNIQYF
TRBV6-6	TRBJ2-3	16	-	CASSFRGHLGTDTQYF
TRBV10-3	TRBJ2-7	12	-	CAISESLYEQYF
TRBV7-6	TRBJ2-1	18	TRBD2	CASSLALAGGPRYNEQFF
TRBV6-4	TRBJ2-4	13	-	CASSSGPKNIQYF
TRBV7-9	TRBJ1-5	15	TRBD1	CASSSGQGVNQPQHF
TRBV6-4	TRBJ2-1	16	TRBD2	CASSQKTSGGADEQFF
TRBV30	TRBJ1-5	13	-	CAWSVQGGQPQHF
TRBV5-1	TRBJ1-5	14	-	CASSGGDGNQPQHF
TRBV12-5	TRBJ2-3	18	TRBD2	CASGSSRLAGGHTDTQYF
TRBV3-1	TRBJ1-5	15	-	CASSPSDILGQPQHF
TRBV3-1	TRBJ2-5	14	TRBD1	CASSQDRGQETQYF
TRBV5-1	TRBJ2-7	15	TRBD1	CASIAQGQVSYEQYF
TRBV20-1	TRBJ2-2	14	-	CSARDRVGFGELFF
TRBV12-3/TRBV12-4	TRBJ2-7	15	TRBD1	CASSLSDRDRYEQYF
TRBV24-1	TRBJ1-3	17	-	CATSEFQTFRSGNTIYF
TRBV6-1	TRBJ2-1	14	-	CASSDTNAGQEQFF
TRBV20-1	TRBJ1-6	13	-	CSARQDRNSPLHF
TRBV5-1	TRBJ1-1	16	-	CASSSRDLAGKTEAFF
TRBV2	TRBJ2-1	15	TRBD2	CASSEFAGGQNEQFF
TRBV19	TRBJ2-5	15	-	CASRAGTHLGETQYF
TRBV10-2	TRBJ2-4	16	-	CASSGWGQFDKNIQYF